A single sample gave rise to the 18 T cell receptor beta chains below, sequenced in a study of shared clonotypes between healthy human individuals. Profiled with immunoSEQ multiplex PCR; TCRdb holds only in-frame clones, not every one. The sample includes about 2.3 million clones, 85% to 95% of them seen just once. Sequencing input: naive CD4+ T cells from PBMCs. The subset is: CD45RA+ positively selected. The origin of the receptors is a man younger than 35 in good health. Some clones in this sample may be carry-over from other donors' samples.

This chain joins TRBV6-5 and TRBJ2-2; weak D call: TRBD2 (5 bases). The CDR3 consists of 16 residues. CDR1 and CDR2 (germline): MNHEY, SVGAGI. V was pared by 3 bases and J by 5 bases, with 16 bases between. The CDR3 loop reads CASSYASTGKTGELFF. For the CDR3, the DNA is TGTGCCAGCAGTTATGCGTCTACCGGGAAGACCGGGGAGCTGTTTTTT.

This rearrangement joins TRBV25-1 to TRBJ2-1; no reliable D call. Deletions cut 0 bases from V and 2 bases from J, with 5 bases between. CDR1 and CDR2 (germline): MGHDK, SYGVNS. The CDR3 length is 14 residues. Here the CDR3 DNA reads TGTGCCAGCAGTGAATATGGAGCCTACAATGAGCAGTTCTTC. Its protein product is CASSEYGAYNEQFF.

About this clone itself: Other DNA sequences in the same sample also yield this CDR3. This sequence joins TRBV19 and TRBJ1-5, with D perhaps TRBD1 (5 bases). Deletions cut 3 bases from V and 2 bases from J, with 8 bases between. The CDR3 loop spans 14 amino acids. Per the germline V gene, CDR1 is LNHDA and CDR2 is SQIVND (reference sequence). The CDR3 DNA reads TGTGCCAGTAGTATCCGGGACCGCAATCAGCCCCAGCATTTT. Encoded protein: CASSIRDRNQPQHF.

This chain connects TRBV19 to TRBJ2-5; 13 bases are shared with TRBD2. This CDR3 contains 15 residues. The germline CDR1 and CDR2 sequences are LNHDA and SQIVND (reference sequence). V was clipped by 4 bases and J by 4 bases; unmatched bases: 3. The CDR3 region has the DNA TGTGCCAGTAGTACCCGGACTAGCGGGAGAGAGACCCAGTACTTC. Its protein is CASSTRTSGRETQYF.

The CDR3 bases are TGCAGCGGGGGGGGACAGGCCGCCTACGAGCAGTACTTC. It specifies CSGGGQAAYEQYF. The rearrangement joins TRBV29-1 to TRBJ2-7; possibly TRBD1 for D (8 bases). Looked up from germline, CDR1 is SQVTM and CDR2 is ANQGSEA. Trimming left V 7 bases short and J 2 bases short, with 15 bases between. This CDR3 has 13 residues.

This chain links TRBV4-1 with TRBJ1-2; D call uncertain. Germline CDR1 MGHRA, CDR2 YSYEKL. Trimming shortened V by 4 bases and J by 0 bases, and 6 bases separated the two germline ends. This CDR3 region has 13 residues. As DNA, the CDR3 is TGCGCCAGCAGCCGGGCCCCTAACTATGGCTACACCTTC. Protein sequence: CASSRAPNYGYTF.

V is TRBV5-1 and J is TRBJ2-4, with 7 positions matching TRBD1. The CDR3 has 15 amino acids. The V gene's germline CDR1 is SGHRS and CDR2 YFSETQ. The V segment lost 4 bases and the J segment 0 bases; nucleotides outside the gene matches: 4. This CDR3 is CASSGDRAAKNIQYF. The CDR3 DNA reads TGCGCCAGCAGCGGAGACAGGGCAGCCAAAAACATTCAGTACTTC. The whole variable domain, remainder taken from reference TRBV5-1 and TRBJ2-4, is KAGVTQTPRYLIKTRGQQVTLSCSPISGHRSVSWYQQTPGQGLQFLFEYFSETQRNKGNFPGRFSGRQFSNSRSEMNVSTLELGDSALYLCASSGDRAAKNIQYFGAGTRLSVL.

The rearrangement links TRBV5-1 to TRBJ1-2; D is perhaps TRBD1 (5 bases). The V end was cut by 4 bases, the J end by 13 bases, with 20 bases between. The CDR3 runs to 13 residues. CDR1 and CDR2 (germline): SGHRS, YFSETQ. CDR3 amino acids: CASSKGPGGPVTF. CDR3 nucleotide sequence: TGCGCCAGCAGCAAGGGACCAGGAGGTCCGGTCACCTTC.

The chain combines TRBV7-9 with TRBJ2-1; D may be TRBD1 (6 bases). Trimming took 2 bases from V and 9 from J, leaving 8 bases between them. Per germline, CDR1 SEHNR and CDR2 FQNEAQ (reference sequence). The CDR3 is 12 residues long. The DNA for the CDR3 is TGTGCCAGCAGCTTAACAGGGTTTGAGCAGTTCTTC. This translates into CASSLTGFEQFF. Looking up the rest from reference TRBV7-9 and TRBJ2-1 gives the full variable domain: DTGVSQNPRHKITKRGQNVTFRCDPISEHNRLYWYRQTLGQGPEFLTYFQNEAQLEKSRLLSDRFSAERPKGSFSTLEIQRTEQGDSAMYLCASSLTGFEQFFGPGTRLTVL.

Comments on this clone: Other DNA sequences in this specimen translate into the identical CDR3. The chain links TRBV10-3 to TRBJ1-1; D may be TRBD1 (5 bases). The germline V gene has CDR1 ENHRY and CDR2 SYGVKD. The CDR3 spans 14 residues. The V and J ends lost 0 bases and 3 bases respectively, with 8 bases between them. The CDR3 region has the DNA TGTGCCATCAGTGAGTCATGGGGCGACACTGAAGCTTTCTTT. Translation: CAISESWGDTEAFF.

The chain recombines TRBV2 with TRBJ2-3, with D possibly TRBD1 on 6 matching bases. This CDR3 comprises 12 residues. Germline CDR1 reads SNHLY; CDR2 reads FYNNEI. V was trimmed by 7 bases and J by 4 bases, leaving 9 bases between them. CDR3 sequence: CASNRAADTQYF. In nucleotides, the CDR3 is TGTGCCAGCAACAGGGCGGCAGATACGCAGTATTTT.

The chain employs TRBV27 and TRBJ2-1, with TRBD1 identical over 7 bases. Trimming cost V 3 bases and J 3 bases; bases outside gene matches: 11. This CDR3 contains 17 residues. CDR1 is MNHEY, CDR2 SMNVEV, per germline (reference sequence). CDR3 sequence (DNA): TGTGCCAGCAGTTTGAGGGACAGAATAGGTTACTACAATGAGCAGTTCTTC. It yields the protein CASSLRDRIGYYNEQFF.

J is TRBJ2-3 and V is TRBV5-1; TRBD2 aligns across 8 bases. This CDR3 region has 15 residues. Germline-derived CDR1 and CDR2 are SGHRS and YFSETQ. Unmatched junction bases numbered 6, after V lost 4 bases and J lost 2 bases. The CDR3 region has the DNA TGCGCCAGCAGCCATAGCGGGATAAACACAGATACGCAGTATTTT. This encodes CASSHSGINTDTQYF. Combining the CDR3 with reference TRBV5-1 and TRBJ2-3 gives the whole variable domain KAGVTQTPRYLIKTRGQQVTLSCSPISGHRSVSWYQQTPGQGLQFLFEYFSETQRNKGNFPGRFSGRQFSNSRSEMNVSTLELGDSALYLCASSHSGINTDTQYFGPGTRLTVL.

J is TRBJ1-4 and V is TRBV7-3; maybe TRBD1 (5 bases). V shed 6 bases and J shed 10 bases, with 18 bases lying between them. CDR3 length equals 14 residues. In germline, CDR1 is SGHTA, CDR2 FQGTGA. CDR3 amino acids: CASRSGTDGRKLFF. In DNA, the CDR3 is TGTGCCAGCAGGTCCGGGACCGACGGACGAAAACTGTTTTTT. Full variable domain (remainder filled in from reference TRBV7-3 and TRBJ1-4): GAGVSQTPSNKVTEKGKYVELRCDPISGHTALYWYRQSLGQGPEFLIYFQGTGAADDSGLPNDRFFAVRPEGSVSTLKIQRTERGDSAVYLCASRSGTDGRKLFFGSGTQLSVL.

The chain recombines TRBV6-1 with TRBJ2-6; D not certain. Germline V gene sequence: CDR1 MNHNS, CDR2 SASEGT. The CDR3 contains 15 residues. V lost 3 bases and J lost 0, with 6 bases in between. DNA for the CDR3: TGTGCCAGCAGTGATTGGGGCTCTGGGGCCAACGTCCTGACTTTC. This codes for CASSDWGSGANVLTF.

This chain joins TRBV28 and TRBJ2-7, with 7 bases matching TRBD2. The J segment lost 0 bases and the V segment lost 3 bases, leaving 8 bases of the junction unmatched. This CDR3 region has 16 residues. Germline-derived CDR1 and CDR2 are MDHEN and SYDVKM. The CDR3 here is CASSFYTSAYSYEQYF. For the CDR3, the DNA is TGTGCCAGCAGTTTCTACACTAGCGCCTACTCCTACGAGCAGTACTTC.

The chain joins TRBV4-2 to TRBJ2-1, with 8 nucleotides matching TRBD2. The V and J ends lost 1 base and 1 base, in that order; junction bases with no gene match: 3. This CDR3 has 16 residues. Looked up from germline, CDR1 is LGHNA and CDR2 is YNFKEQ. Here the CDR3 reads CASSQVAGQSYNEQFF. For the CDR3, the DNA is TGTGCCAGCAGCCAAGTAGCGGGACAATCCTACAATGAGCAGTTCTTC.

The rearrangement uses TRBV15 and TRBJ2-7; unclear D gene. Germline assignment: CDR1 LNHNV and CDR2 YYDKDF (reference sequence). This CDR3 spans 14 amino acids. V lost 1 base and J 1 base, leaving 8 bases between the germline ends. The CDR3 region is CATSRAPGSYEQYF. In DNA, the CDR3 is TGTGCCACCAGCAGAGCCCCCGGATCCTACGAGCAGTACTTC. Variable domain in full (rest from reference TRBV15 and TRBJ2-7): DAMVIQNPRYQVTQFGKPVTLSCSQTLNHNVMYWYQQKSSQAPKLLFHYYDKDFNNEADTPDNFQSRRPNTSFCFLDIRSPGLGDTAMYLCATSRAPGSYEQYFGPGTRLTVT.